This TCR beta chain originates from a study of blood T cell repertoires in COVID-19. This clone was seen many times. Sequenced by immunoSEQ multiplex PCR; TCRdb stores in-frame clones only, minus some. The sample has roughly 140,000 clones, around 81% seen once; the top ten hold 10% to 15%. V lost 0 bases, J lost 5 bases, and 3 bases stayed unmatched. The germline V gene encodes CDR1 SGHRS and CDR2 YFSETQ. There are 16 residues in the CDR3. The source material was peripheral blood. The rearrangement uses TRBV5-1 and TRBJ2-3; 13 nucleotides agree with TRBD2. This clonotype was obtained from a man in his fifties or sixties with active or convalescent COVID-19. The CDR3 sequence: CASSLGTSGSLDTQYF. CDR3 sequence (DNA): TGCGCCAGCAGCTTGGGGACTAGCGGGAGTTTAGATACGCAGTATTTT.